The 6 T cell receptor beta chains reported below all come from one sample, sequenced in a study of technical replicates of blood from a handful of donors. Sequenced by immunoSEQ multiplex PCR; TCRdb stores in-frame clones only, minus some. The profile covers about 73,000 clones, with approximately 90% appearing a single time and about 4.7% taken by the ten largest. Input material: PBMCs. These receptors were collected from a human donor in good health. Some clones in this sample may be carry-over from other donors' samples.

The chain couples TRBV11-1 to TRBJ1-2; the D gene is possibly TRBD1 (5 bases). The CDR3 runs 13 residues. With 5 bases removed from V and 6 bases from J, the gap between germline ends came to 13 bases. CDR1 SGHAT and CDR2 FQDESV come from the germline V gene (reference sequence). The CDR3 loop is CASSPQGNHGYTF. The CDR3 DNA is TGTGCCAGCAGCCCCCAGGGAAATCATGGCTACACCTTC.

The J gene is TRBJ1-1, the V gene TRBV6-6; D is uncertain. This CDR3 spans 13 amino acids. V shed 3 bases and J shed 9 bases, with 14 bases lying between them. The germline V gene has CDR1 MNHNY and CDR2 SVGAGI (reference sequence). In nucleotides, the CDR3 is TGTGCCAGCAGTTATCGGGAGTCTGTCAAAGCTTTCTTT. This codes for CASSYRESVKAFF.

The V call is TRBV13, the J call TRBJ1-3; 7 bases match TRBD1. Germline-derived CDR1 and CDR2 are PRHDT and FYEKMQ (reference sequence). The CDR3 length is 15 residues. The junction had 4 bases not matched to a gene; V was cut back by 1 base and J by 4 bases. CDR3 coding DNA: TGTGCCAGCAGCTTAGAAGGGGGCGACGGAAACACCATATATTTT. Amino acids: CASSLEGGDGNTIYF.

The gene calls are TRBV7-9 and TRBJ1-2, with 7 bases aligning to TRBD1. The CDR3 length is 15 residues. Trimming removed 4 bases from V and 6 bases from J; junction bases left unmatched: 11. Germline V gene lookup returns CDR1 SEHNR and CDR2 FQNEAQ (reference sequence). The CDR3 protein is CASSSSPGTDHGYTF. CDR3 coding DNA: TGTGCCAGCAGCTCCAGTCCCGGGACAGACCATGGCTACACCTTC.

The chain employs TRBV6-6 and TRBJ2-5; the match to TRBD2 covers 7 bases. The J segment lost 5 bases and the V segment lost 4 bases, leaving 13 bases of the junction unmatched. The CDR3 has 16 residues. Germline V gene data show CDR1 as MNHNY and CDR2 as SVGAGI (reference sequence). The CDR3 nucleotides are TGTGCCAGCAGTTGGGGGGGTCGGCTAGGGTCTGAGACCCAGTACTTC. As protein: CASSWGGRLGSETQYF.

V is TRBV7-9 and J is TRBJ2-5, with D perhaps matching TRBD2 (6 bases). The germline CDR1 and CDR2 sequences are SEHNR and FQNEAQ (reference sequence). This CDR3 contains 15 residues. V gave up 5 bases and J gave up 4 bases, with 17 bases separating them. CDR3 sequence: CASSPRGLALETQYF. For the CDR3, the DNA is TGTGCCAGCAGCCCCCGGGGTCTAGCGCTAGAGACCCAGTACTTC.